The TCR beta chain described here comes from a study of cytomegalovirus exposure and HLA in healthy donors. The study, taken as a whole, reports: The authors later found HLA-associated TCR beta chains more clonally expanded than equally common others.

Vbeta (60) and Jbeta (13) primers were used in the PCR. Sequencing was performed with immunoSEQ multiplex PCR; in TCRdb, only in-frame clones are kept and a portion is missing. The sample lists roughly 110,000 clones, around 78% seen once, with roughly 8% in the top ten. As regards this clone: Antigen: not known.

The V and J ends lost 2 bases and 0 bases, in that order; junction bases with no gene match: 14. Per germline, CDR1 SGHRS and CDR2 YFSETQ. This CDR3 region has 19 residues. Sequenced input: PBMCs. This sequence was found in a man aged 25 to 40 in good health and CMV-seronegative. J is TRBJ2-1 and V is TRBV5-1; the match to TRBD2 covers 7 bases. The CDR3 bases are TGCGCCAGCAGCTTTACGTCCCCTAGCGGATTGAGCTCCTACAATGAGCAGTTCTTC. Translation gives CASSFTSPSGLSSYNEQFF.